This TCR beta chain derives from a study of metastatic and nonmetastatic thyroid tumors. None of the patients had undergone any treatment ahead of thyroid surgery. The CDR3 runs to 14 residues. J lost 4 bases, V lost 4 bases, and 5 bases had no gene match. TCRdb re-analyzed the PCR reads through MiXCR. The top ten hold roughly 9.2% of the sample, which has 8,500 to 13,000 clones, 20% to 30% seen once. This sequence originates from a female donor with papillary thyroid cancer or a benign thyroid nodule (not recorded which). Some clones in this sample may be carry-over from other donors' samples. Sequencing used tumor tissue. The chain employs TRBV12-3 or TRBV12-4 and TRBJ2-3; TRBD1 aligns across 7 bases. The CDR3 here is CASSSYRGSDTQYF. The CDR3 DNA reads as TGTGCCAGCAGTTCCTACAGGGGATCAGATACGCAGTATTTT.